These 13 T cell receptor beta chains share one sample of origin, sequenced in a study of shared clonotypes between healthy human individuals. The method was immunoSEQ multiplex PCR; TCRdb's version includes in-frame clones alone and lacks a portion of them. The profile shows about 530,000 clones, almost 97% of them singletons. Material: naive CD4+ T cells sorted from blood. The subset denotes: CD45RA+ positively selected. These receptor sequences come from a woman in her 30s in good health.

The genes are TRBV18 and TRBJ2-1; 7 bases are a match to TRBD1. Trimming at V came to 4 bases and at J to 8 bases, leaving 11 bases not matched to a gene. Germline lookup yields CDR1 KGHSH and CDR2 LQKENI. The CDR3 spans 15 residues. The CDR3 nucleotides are TGTGCCAGCTCACTCACAGGGGATGGGGTTGATGAGCAGTTCTTC. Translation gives CASSLTGDGVDEQFF. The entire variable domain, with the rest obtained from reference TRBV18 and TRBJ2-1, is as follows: NAGVMQNPRHLVRRRGQEARLRCSPMKGHSHVYWYRQLPEEGLKFMVYLQKENIIDESGMPKERFSAEFPKEGPSILRIQQVVRGDSAAYFCASSLTGDGVDEQFFGPGTRLTVL.

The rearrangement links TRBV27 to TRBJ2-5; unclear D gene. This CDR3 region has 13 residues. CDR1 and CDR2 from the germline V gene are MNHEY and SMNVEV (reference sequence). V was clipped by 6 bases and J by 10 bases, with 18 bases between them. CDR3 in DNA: TGTGCCAGCAGCCAAGACCCTCTGGGTGGCCAGTACTTC. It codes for CASSQDPLGGQYF.

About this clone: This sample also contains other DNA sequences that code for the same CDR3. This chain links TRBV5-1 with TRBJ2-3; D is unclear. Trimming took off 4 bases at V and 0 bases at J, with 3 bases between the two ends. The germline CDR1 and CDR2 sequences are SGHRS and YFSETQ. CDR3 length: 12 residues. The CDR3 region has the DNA TGCGCCAGCAGCCTCAGCACAGATACGCAGTATTTT. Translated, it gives CASSLSTDTQYF.

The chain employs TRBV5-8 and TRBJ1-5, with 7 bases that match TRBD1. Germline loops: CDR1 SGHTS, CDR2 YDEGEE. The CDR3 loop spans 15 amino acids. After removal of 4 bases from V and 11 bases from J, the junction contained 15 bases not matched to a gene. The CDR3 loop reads CASSPGDSQVGTQHF. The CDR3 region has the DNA TGTGCCAGCAGCCCGGGGGACAGCCAGGTAGGGACCCAGCATTTT.

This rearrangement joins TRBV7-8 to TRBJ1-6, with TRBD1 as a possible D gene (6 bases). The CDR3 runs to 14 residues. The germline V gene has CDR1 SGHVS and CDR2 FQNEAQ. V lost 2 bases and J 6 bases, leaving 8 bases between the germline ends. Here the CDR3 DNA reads TGTGCCAGCAGCTTACAGGGGTCTAATTCACCCCTCCACTTT. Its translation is CASSLQGSNSPLHF. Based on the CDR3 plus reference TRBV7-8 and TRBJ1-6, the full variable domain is GAGVSQSPRYKVAKRGQDVALRCDPISGHVSLFWYQQALGQGPEFLTYFQNEAQLDKSGLPSDRFFAERPEGSVSTLKIQRTQQEDSAVYLCASSLQGSNSPLHFGNGTRLTVT.

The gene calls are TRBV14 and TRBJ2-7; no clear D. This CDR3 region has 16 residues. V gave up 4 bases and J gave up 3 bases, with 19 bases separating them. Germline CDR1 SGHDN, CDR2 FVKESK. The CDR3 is CASSRETRARFYEQYF. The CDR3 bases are TGTGCCAGCAGCCGGGAAACCCGGGCGAGATTCTACGAGCAGTACTTC.

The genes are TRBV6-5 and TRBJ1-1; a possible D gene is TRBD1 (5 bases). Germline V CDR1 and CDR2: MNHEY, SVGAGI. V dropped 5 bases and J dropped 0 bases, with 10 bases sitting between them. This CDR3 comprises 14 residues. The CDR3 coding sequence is TGTGCCAGCAGTGCGACAGTTATGAACACTGAAGCTTTCTTT. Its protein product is CASSATVMNTEAFF.

The DNA for the CDR3 is TGTGCCAGCAGTGACTCCTCCTACGAGCAGTACTTC. It specifies CASSDSSYEQYF. V and J are TRBV2 and TRBJ2-7; D call uncertain. There are 12 residues in the CDR3. V lost 3 bases and J 0 bases, leaving 3 bases between the germline ends. Per germline, CDR1 SNHLY and CDR2 FYNNEI.

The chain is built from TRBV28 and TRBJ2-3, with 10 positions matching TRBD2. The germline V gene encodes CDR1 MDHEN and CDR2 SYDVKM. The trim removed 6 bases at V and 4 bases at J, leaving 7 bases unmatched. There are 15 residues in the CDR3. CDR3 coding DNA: TGTGCCAGCAGGCATAGCGGGAGGACGCCAGATACGCAGTATTTT. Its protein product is CASRHSGRTPDTQYF.

This CDR3 is CASSFILAGSYEQYF. The CDR3 bases are TGTGCCAGCAGCTTCATTCTAGCGGGATCTTACGAGCAGTACTTC. The V and J genes are TRBV13 and TRBJ2-7, with 9 positions matching TRBD2. V lost 3 bases, J lost 4 bases, and 7 bases stayed unmatched. There are 15 residues in the CDR3. From germline, CDR1 is PRHDT and CDR2 FYEKMQ (reference sequence).

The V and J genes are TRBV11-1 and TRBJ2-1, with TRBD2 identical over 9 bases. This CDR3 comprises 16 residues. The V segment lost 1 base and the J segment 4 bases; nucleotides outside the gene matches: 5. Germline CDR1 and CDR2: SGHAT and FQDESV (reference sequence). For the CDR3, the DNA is TGTGCCAGCAGCTTAGGGCTAGCGGGATTGTACAATGAGCAGTTCTTC. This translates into CASSLGLAGLYNEQFF.

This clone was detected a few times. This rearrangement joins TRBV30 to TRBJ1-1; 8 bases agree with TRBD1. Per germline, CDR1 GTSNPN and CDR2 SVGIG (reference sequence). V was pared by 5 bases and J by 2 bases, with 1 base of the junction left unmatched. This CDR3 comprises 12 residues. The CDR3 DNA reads TGTGCCTGGGGGACAGGAAACACTGAAGCTTTCTTT. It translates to CAWGTGNTEAFF.

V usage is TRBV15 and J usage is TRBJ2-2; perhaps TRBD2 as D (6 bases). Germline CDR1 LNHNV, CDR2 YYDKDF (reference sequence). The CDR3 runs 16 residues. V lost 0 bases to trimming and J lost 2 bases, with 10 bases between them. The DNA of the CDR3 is TGTGCCACCAGCAGAGACGGCGGGATAAACACCGGGGAGCTGTTTTTT. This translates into CATSRDGGINTGELFF.